The clone carrying this T cell receptor beta chain showed up just a few times. Its matching antigen is unknown. This same CDR3 is encoded by further DNA sequences in the sample. This CDR3 comprises 14 residues. V lost 4 bases to trimming and J lost 3 bases; unmatched junction nucleotides: 6. The germline V gene has CDR1 MDHEN and CDR2 SYDVKM. This specimen comes from a study of shared clonotypes between healthy human individuals. The overall study: Each donor's CD8 memory used one plate, CD8 naive two, each CD4 subset three. Study-wide results and caveats: Rarefaction exposed incomplete sorted-subset sequencing despite large depth. Estimated richness was generally greater in naive than memory subsets.

Replicate PCRs run on sorted subsets employed approximately 0.2 ug DNA, roughly 30,000 T cell genomes. The method was immunoSEQ multiplex PCR; TCRdb's version includes in-frame clones alone and lacks a portion of them. The data show some 2.3 million clones, over 85% seen once. The sequencing input was naive CD4+ T cells from PBMCs. Subset defined: CD45RA+ positively selected. This rearrangement joins TRBV28 to TRBJ2-7; 7 bases agree with TRBD2. This TCR was recovered from a man aged 18 to 29 in good health. Some clones in this sample may be carry-over from other donors' samples. The CDR3: CASSSPGLSYEQYF. The CDR3 nucleotides are TGTGCCAGCAGTTCCCCGGGACTAAGCTACGAGCAGTACTTC.